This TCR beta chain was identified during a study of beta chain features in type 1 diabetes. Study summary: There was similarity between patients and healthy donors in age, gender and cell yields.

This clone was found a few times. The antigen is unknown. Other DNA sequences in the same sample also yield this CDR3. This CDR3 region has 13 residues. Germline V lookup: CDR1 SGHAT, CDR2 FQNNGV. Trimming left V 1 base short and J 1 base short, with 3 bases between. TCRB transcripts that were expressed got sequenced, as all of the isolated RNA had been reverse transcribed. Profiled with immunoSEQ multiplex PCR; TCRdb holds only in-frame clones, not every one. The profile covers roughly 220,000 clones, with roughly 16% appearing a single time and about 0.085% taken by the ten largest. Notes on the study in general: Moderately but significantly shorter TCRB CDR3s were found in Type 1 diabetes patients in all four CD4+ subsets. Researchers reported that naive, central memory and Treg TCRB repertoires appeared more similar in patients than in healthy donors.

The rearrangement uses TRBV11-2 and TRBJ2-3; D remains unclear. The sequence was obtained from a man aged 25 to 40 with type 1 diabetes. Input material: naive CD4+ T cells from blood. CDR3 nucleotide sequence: TGTGCCAGCAGCTTAGCGGGCACAGATACGCAGTATTTT. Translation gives CASSLAGTDTQYF.